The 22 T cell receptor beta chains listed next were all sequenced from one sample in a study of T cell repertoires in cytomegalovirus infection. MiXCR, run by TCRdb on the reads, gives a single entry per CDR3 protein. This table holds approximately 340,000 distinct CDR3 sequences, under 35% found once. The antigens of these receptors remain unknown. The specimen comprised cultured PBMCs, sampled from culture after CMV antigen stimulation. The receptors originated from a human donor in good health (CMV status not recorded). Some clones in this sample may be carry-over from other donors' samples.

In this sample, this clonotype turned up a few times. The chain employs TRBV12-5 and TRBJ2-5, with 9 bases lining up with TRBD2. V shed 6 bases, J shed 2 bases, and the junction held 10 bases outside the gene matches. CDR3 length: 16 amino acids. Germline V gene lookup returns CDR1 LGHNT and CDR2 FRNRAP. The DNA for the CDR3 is TGTGCTAGTGGCTCTCCCCTAGCGGGGTTTCAAGAGACCCAGTACTTC. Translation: CASGSPLAGFQETQYF.

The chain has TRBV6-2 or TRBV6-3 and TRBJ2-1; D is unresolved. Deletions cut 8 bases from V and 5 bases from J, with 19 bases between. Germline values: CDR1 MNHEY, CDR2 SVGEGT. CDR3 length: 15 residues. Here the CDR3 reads CASVSRVPGDNEQFF. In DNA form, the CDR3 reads TGTGCCAGCGTCAGTCGGGTTCCGGGTGACAATGAGCAGTTCTTC.

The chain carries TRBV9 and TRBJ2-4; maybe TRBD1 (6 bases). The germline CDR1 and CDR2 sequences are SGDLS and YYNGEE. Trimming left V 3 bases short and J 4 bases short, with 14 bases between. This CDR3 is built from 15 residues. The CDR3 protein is CASSAAGTTKNIQYF. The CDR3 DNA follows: TGTGCCAGCAGCGCCGCTGGGACAACGAAAAACATTCAGTACTTC.

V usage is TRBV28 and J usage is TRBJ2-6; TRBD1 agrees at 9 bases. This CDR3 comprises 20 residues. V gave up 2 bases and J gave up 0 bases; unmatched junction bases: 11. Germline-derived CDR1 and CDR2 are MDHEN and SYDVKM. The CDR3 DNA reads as TGTGCCAGCAGTTTACCCCTCGGGACAGGGTCCCGCTCTGGGGCCAACGTCCTGACTTTC. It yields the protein CASSLPLGTGSRSGANVLTF.

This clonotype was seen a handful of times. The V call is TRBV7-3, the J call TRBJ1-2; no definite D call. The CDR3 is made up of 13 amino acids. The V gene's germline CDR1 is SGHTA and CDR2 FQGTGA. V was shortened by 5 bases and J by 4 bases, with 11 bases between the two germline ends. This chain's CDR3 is CASSPDVGYGYTF. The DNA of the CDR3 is TGTGCCAGCAGCCCGGACGTAGGCTATGGCTACACCTTC.

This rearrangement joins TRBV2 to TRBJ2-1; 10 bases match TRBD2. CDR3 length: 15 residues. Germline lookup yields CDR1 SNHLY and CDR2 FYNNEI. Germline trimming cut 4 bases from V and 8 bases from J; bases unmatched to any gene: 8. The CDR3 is CASSVRASGSDEQFF. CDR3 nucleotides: TGTGCCAGCAGTGTTCGGGCTAGCGGGAGTGATGAGCAGTTCTTC.

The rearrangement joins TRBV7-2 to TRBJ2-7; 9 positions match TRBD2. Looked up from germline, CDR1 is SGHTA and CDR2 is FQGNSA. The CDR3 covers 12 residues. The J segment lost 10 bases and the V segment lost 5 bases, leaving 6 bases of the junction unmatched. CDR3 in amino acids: CASSPGGRDQYF. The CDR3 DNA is TGTGCCAGCAGCCCGGGCGGGAGGGACCAGTACTTC.

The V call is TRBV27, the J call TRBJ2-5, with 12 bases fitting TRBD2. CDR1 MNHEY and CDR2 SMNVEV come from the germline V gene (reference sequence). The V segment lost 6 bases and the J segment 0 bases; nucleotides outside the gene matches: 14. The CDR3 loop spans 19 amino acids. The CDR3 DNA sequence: TGTGCCAGCAGCCCGCAACTAGCGGGGGGCCTCGTGTACCAAGAGACCCAGTACTTC. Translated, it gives CASSPQLAGGLVYQETQYF.

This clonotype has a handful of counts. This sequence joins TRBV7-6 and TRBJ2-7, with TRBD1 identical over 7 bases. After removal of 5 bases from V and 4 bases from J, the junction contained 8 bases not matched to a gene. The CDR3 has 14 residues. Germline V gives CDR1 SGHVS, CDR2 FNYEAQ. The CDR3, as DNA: TGTGCCAGCAGCCCAGACAGGGCTGGGTACGAGCAGTACTTC. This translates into CASSPDRAGYEQYF.

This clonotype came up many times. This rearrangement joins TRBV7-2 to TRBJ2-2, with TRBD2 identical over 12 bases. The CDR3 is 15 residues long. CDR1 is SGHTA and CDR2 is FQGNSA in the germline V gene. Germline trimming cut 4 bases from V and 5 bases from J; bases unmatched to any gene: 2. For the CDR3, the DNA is TGTGCCAGCAGCTCAGGACTAGCGGGAACCGGGGAGCTGTTTTTT. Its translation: CASSSGLAGTGELFF.

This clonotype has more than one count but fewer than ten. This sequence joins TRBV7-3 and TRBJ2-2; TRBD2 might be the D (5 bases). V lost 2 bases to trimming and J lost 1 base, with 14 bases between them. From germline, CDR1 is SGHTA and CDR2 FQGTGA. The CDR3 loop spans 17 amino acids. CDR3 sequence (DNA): TGTGCCAGCAGCTTAGACATCTTACGGGGGAACACCGGGGAGCTGTTTTTT. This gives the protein CASSLDILRGNTGELFF.

The CDR3 region has the DNA TGCAGTGCTAGCCCCAGGGCGGACGGTGAGCAGTTCTTC. Translated: CSASPRADGEQFF. The rearrangement joins TRBV20-1 to TRBJ2-1; D is perhaps TRBD1 (5 bases). Germline lookup yields CDR1 DFQATT and CDR2 SNEGSKA (reference sequence). The CDR3 runs 13 residues. V lost 3 bases to trimming and J lost 9 bases, with 15 bases between them.

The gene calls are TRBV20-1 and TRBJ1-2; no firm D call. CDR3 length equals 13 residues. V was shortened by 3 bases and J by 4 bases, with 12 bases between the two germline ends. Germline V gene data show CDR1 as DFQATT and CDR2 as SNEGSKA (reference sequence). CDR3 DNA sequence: TGCAGTGCTAGTGCCTTACAAGGCTATGGCTACACCTTC. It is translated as CSASALQGYGYTF.

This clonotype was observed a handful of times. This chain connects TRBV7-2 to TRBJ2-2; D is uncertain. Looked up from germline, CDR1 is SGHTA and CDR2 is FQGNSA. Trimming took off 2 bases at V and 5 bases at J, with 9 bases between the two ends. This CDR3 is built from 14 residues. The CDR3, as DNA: TGTGCCAGCAGCTTACTGAGGCCGACCGGGGAGCTGTTTTTT. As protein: CASSLLRPTGELFF.

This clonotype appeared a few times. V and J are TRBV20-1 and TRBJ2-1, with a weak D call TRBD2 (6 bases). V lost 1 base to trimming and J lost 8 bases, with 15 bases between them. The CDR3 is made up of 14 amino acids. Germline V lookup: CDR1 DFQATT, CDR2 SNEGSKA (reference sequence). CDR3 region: CSARGGTGGDEQFF. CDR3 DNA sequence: TGCAGTGCTAGAGGTGGGACTGGGGGAGATGAGCAGTTCTTC.

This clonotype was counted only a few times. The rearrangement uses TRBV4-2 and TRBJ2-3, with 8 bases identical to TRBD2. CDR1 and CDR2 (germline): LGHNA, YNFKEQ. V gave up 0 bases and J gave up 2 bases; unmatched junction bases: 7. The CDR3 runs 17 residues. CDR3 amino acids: CASSQDGIAGYTDTQYF. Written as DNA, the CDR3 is TGTGCCAGCAGCCAAGATGGAATAGCGGGATACACAGATACGCAGTATTTT.

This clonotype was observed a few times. CDR3 sequence (DNA): TGTGCCAGCAGGGTACAGGGGACTTCAGATACGCAGTATTTT. Translation gives CASRVQGTSDTQYF. The chain recombines TRBV27 with TRBJ2-3; a weak D match, TRBD1 (7 bases). Deletions cut 6 bases from V and 4 bases from J, with 14 bases between. Germline assignment: CDR1 MNHEY and CDR2 SMNVEV (reference sequence). The CDR3 consists of 14 residues.

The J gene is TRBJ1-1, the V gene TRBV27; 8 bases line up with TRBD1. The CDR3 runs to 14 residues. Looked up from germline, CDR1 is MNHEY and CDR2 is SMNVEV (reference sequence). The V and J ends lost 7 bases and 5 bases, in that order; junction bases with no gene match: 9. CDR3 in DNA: TGTGCCAGCATGGACAGGGAGGTACGGACTGAAGCTTTCTTT. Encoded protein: CASMDREVRTEAFF.

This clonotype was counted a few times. CDR3 protein: CASTSDTSYEQYF. In DNA, the CDR3 is TGTGCCAGCACCTCGGACACGTCCTACGAGCAGTACTTC. The chain is built from TRBV6-5 and TRBJ2-7; weak D call: TRBD1 (5 bases). Trimming took off 7 bases at V and 1 base at J, with 11 bases between the two ends. The CDR3 runs to 13 residues. CDR1 MNHEY and CDR2 SVGAGI come from the germline V gene.

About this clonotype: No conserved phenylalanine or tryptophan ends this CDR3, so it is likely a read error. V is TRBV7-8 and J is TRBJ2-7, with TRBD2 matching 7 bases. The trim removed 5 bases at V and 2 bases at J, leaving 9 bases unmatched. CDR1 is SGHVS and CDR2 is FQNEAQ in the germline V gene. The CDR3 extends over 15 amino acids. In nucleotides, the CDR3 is TGTGCCAGCAGCCCTGGGGGGGAGGGCCCCTACGAGCAGTACTTA. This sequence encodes CASSPGGEGPYEQYL.

The CDR3 DNA reads TGTGCCAGCGCGAGCGGGAGGAACACTGAAGCTTTCTTT. Amino acid sequence: CASASGRNTEAFF. This sequence joins TRBV11-3 and TRBJ1-1; no clear D gene. This CDR3 contains 13 residues. Between the trimmed V and J ends, which lost 8 bases and 1 base, there was a span of 11 bases. The germline V gene encodes CDR1 SGHNT and CDR2 YENEEA.

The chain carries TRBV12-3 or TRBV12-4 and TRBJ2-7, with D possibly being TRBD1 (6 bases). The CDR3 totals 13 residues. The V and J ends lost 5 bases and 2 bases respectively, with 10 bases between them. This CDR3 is CASSVGGTYEQYF. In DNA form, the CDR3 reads TGTGCCAGCAGTGTAGGGGGAACCTACGAGCAGTACTTC.